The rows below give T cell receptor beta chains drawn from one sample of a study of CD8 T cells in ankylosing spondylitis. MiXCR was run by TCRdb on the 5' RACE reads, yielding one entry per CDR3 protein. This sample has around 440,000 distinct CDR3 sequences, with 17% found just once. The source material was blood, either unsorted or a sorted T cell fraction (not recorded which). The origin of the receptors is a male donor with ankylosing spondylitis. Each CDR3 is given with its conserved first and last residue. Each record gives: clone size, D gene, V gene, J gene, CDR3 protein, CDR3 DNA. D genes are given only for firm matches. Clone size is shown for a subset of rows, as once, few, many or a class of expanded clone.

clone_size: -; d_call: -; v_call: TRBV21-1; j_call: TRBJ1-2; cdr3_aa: CASSKRVSGRGYGYTF; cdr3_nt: TGTGCCAGCAGCAAACGTGTCAGCGGGAGGGGCTATGGCTACACCTTC
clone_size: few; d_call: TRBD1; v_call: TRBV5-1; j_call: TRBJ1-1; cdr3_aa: CASSSTRQGGTEAFF; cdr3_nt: TGCGCCAGCAGCTCAACAAGACAGGGAGGGACTGAAGCTTTCTTT
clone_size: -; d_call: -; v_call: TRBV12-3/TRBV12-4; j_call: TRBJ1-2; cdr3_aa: CASSRDLHGYTF; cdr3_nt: TGTGCCAGCAGCCGGGATCTCCATGGCTACACCTTC
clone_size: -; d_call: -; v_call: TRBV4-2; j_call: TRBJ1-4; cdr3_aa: CASSQGEKLFF; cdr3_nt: TGTGCTAGCAGCCAGGGTGAAAAACTGTTTTTT
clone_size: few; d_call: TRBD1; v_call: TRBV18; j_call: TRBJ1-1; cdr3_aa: CASSKTGGGTEAFF; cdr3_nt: TGTGCCAGCTCAAAGACAGGGGGCGGGACTGAAGCTTTCTTT
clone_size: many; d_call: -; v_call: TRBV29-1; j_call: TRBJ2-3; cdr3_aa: CSTTSTDTQYF; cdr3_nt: TGCAGCACAACTAGCACAGATACGCAGTATTTT
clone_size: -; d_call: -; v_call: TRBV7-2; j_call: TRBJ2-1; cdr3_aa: CASSRNRDYEQFF; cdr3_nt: TGTGCCAGCAGCCGCAACAGGGATTATGAGCAGTTCTTC
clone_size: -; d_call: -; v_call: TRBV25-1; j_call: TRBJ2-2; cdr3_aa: CASNGQGVFGELFF; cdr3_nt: TGTGCCAGTAATGGGCAGGGTGTATTCGGGGAGCTGTTTTTT
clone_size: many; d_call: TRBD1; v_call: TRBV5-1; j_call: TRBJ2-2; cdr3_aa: CASSLETGGVGELFF; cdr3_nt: TGCGCCAGCAGCTTGGAGACAGGGGGAGTCGGGGAGCTGTTTTTT
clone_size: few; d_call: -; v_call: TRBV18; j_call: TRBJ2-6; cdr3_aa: CASSSLDSSGANVLTF; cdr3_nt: TGTGCCAGCTCATCCTTGGACAGCTCTGGGGCCAACGTCCTGACTTTC
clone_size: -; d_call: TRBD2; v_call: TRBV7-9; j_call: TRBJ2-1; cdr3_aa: CASSLSGGGDEQFF; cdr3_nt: TGTGCCAGCAGCCTTAGCGGGGGGGGTGATGAGCAGTTCTTC
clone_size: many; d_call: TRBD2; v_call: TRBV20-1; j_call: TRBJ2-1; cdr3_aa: CSAPRLAGEGEQFF; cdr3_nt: TGCAGTGCTCCGAGACTAGCGGGAGAAGGCGAGCAGTTCTTC
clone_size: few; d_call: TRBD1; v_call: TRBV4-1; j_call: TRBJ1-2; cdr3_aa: CASSQGGQVIYGYTF; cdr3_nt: TGCGCCAGCAGCCAAGGGGGACAGGTGATTTATGGCTACACCTTC
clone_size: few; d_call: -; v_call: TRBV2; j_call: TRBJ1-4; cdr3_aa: CASRATGTTNEKLFF; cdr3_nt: TGTGCCAGCAGAGCAACAGGGACAACTAATGAAAAACTGTTTTTT
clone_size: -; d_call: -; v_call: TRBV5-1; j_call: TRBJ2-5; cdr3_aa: CASSLNGQYGETQYF; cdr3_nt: TGCGCCAGCAGCTTGAATGGGCAATATGGGGAGACCCAGTACTTC
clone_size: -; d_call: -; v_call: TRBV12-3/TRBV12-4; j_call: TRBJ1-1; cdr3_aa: CASSLQGLMGTEAFF; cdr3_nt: TGTGCCAGCAGTTTACAGGGTCTGATGGGTACTGAAGCTTTCTTT
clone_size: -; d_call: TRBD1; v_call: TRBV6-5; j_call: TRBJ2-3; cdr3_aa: CASSYSGTGSTDTQYF; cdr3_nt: TGTGCCAGCAGTTATTCCGGGACAGGGTCTACAGATACGCAGTATTTT
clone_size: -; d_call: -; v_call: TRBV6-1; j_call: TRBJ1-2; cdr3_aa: CATRVATDYNYGYTF; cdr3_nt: TGTGCCACCCGGGTCGCGACAGATTATAACTATGGCTACACCTTC